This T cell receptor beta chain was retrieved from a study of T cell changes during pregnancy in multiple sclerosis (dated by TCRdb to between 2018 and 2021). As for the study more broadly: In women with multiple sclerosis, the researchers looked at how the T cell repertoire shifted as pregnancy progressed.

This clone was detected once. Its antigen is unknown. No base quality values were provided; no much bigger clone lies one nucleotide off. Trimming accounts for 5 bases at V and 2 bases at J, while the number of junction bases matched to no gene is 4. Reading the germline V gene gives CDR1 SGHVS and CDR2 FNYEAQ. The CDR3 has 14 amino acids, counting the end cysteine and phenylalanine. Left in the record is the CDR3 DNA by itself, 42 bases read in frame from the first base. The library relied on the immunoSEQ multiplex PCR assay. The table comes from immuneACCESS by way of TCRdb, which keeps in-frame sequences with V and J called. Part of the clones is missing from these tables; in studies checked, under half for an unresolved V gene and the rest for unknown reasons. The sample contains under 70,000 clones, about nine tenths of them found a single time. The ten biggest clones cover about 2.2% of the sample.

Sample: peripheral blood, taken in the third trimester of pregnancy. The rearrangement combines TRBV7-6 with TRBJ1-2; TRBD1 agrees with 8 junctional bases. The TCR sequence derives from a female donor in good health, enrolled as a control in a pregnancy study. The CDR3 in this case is CASSPGQGNYGYTF. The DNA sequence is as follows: TGTGCCAGCAGCCCTGGACAGGGAAACTATGGCTACACCTTC.